This T cell receptor (beta chain) was identified during a study of shared clonotypes between healthy human individuals. Here immunoSEQ multiplex PCR was the method, and the copy in TCRdb shows in-frame clones only, minus some. The table shows about 1.1 million clones, with around 78% occurring only once. The source of this sequence is a man younger than 35 in good health. Some clones in this sample may be carry-over from other donors' samples. Specimen: memory CD4+ T cells from PBMCs. The subset denotes: CD45RA-negative fraction.

CDR3 residues: CASSWTGGVNEQFF. CDR3 sequence (DNA): TGTGCCAGCAGCTGGACAGGTGGGGTCAATGAGCAGTTCTTC. The chain has TRBV5-6 and TRBJ2-1, with 7 bases matching TRBD1. The CDR3 runs 14 residues. The ends lost 3 bases at V and 6 bases at J; junction bases unmatched: 6. Looked up from germline, CDR1 is SGHDT and CDR2 is YYEEEE. Using reference TRBV5-6 and TRBJ2-1 for the parts outside the CDR3, the full variable domain is DAGVTQSPTHLIKTRGQQVTLRCSPKSGHDTVSWYQQALGQGPQFIFQYYEEEERQRGNFPDRFSGHQFPNYSSELNVNALLLGDSALYLCASSWTGGVNEQFFGPGTRLTVL.